These 8 T cell receptor beta chains came from one sample sequenced in a study of blood T cell repertoires in COVID-19. Some clones are missing from TCRdb's copy, which holds only in-frame ones; the method was immunoSEQ multiplex PCR. The sample comprises 250,000 or so clones, more than 75% of which are singletons, and about 6.2% rests with the top ten. Sequenced: PBMCs or T cells enriched from blood (not recorded which). These receptor sequences come from a woman aged 50 to 65 who had been exposed to COVID-19.

The V and J genes are TRBV4-1 and TRBJ1-2, with 11 bases matching TRBD1. The CDR3 is made up of 16 amino acids. Germline V gives CDR1 MGHRA, CDR2 YSYEKL. The V and J ends lost 1 base and 3 bases, in that order; junction bases with no gene match: 4. The CDR3 DNA reads as TGCGCCAGCAGCCAAGTTAGGACAGGGGGCCACTATGGCTACACCTTC. It yields the protein CASSQVRTGGHYGYTF.

Only one count was recorded for this clone. This chain joins TRBV5-4 and TRBJ1-3; TRBD1 matches at 9 bases. CDR3 size: 14 residues. The germline V gene encodes CDR1 SGHNT and CDR2 YYREEE (reference sequence). V shed 4 bases and J 6 bases; nucleotides not matched to a gene: 5. This CDR3 is CASSLGTGTNTIYF. The CDR3 nucleotides read TGTGCCAGCAGCCTAGGGACAGGGACAAACACCATATATTTT.

The chain recombines TRBV28 with TRBJ2-3; TRBD2 agrees at 9 bases. CDR1 and CDR2 from the germline V gene are MDHEN and SYDVKM. The length of the CDR3 is 15 residues. V dropped 4 bases and J dropped 2; count of bases not matched to a gene: 4. The CDR3 DNA reads TGTGCCAGCAGTTCCCCTAGCGGGGCCACAGATACGCAGTATTTT. It is translated as CASSSPSGATDTQYF.

The genes are TRBV2 and TRBJ1-5; D gene uncertain. CDR1 is SNHLY, CDR2 FYNNEI, per germline. The CDR3 consists of 16 residues. With 6 bases removed from V and 0 bases from J, the gap between germline ends came to 15 bases. The CDR3 is CASSQGTAYSNQPQHF. The CDR3, as DNA: TGTGCCAGCAGCCAAGGTACAGCATATAGCAATCAGCCCCAGCATTTT. Full variable domain (remainder filled in from reference TRBV2 and TRBJ1-5): EPEVTQTPSHQVTQMGQEVILRCVPISNHLYFYWYRQILGQKVEFLVSFYNNEISEKSEIFDDQFSVERPDGSNFTLKIRSTKLEDSAMYFCASSQGTAYSNQPQHFGDGTRLSIL.

This clone showed up many times. The chain uses TRBV5-1 and TRBJ2-1; D is undetermined. The germline V gene has CDR1 SGHRS and CDR2 YFSETQ. V was trimmed by 3 bases and J by 6 bases, leaving 7 bases between them. There are 12 residues in the CDR3. The CDR3 protein is CASSSVANEQFF. The CDR3 DNA reads as TGCGCCAGCAGCTCCGTAGCCAATGAGCAGTTCTTC.

V and J are TRBV28 and TRBJ1-3, with D possibly being TRBD1 (5 bases). The CDR3 consists of 16 residues. CDR1 and CDR2 (germline): MDHEN, SYDVKM. The V and J ends lost 2 bases and 0 bases respectively, with 11 bases between them. As DNA, the CDR3 is TGTGCCAGCAGTTTAATGGGGGGAGGCTCTGGAAACACCATATATTTT. Translation gives CASSLMGGGSGNTIYF.

The chain carries TRBV7-9 and TRBJ2-5; 8 bases fit TRBD1. The germline CDR1 and CDR2 sequences are SEHNR and FQNEAQ (reference sequence). The trim removed 5 bases at V and 7 bases at J, leaving 6 bases unmatched. The CDR3 is 13 residues long. CDR3 sequence (DNA): TGTGCCAGCAGCGCGACAGGGGTAGGGACCCAGTACTTC. Residues: CASSATGVGTQYF.

This chain joins TRBV6-2 or TRBV6-3 and TRBJ2-4, with D perhaps matching TRBD2 (6 bases). Trimming pared 0 bases from V and 9 bases from J, leaving 12 bases between. This CDR3 is 14 amino acids long. CDR1 is MNHEY, CDR2 SVGEGT, per germline. CDR3 in amino acids: CASSYSGLEGIQYF. Written as DNA, the CDR3 is TGTGCCAGCAGTTACTCGGGACTCGAAGGCATTCAGTACTTC.